This T cell receptor (beta chain) was sequenced for a study of human T cells and chemical hapten exposure. Study-level points and caveats: High-frequency TCRs, those above 1 in 1000, stayed the same after DPC sensitization.

Via MiXCR, TCRdb re-called the RACE reads, giving one row per CDR3 protein. This sample has under 150,000 distinct CDR3 sequences, with about 12% found just once. The sample holds a few counts of this clonotype. Its antigen is still unknown. The CDR3 is 13 residues long. CDR1 and CDR2 from the germline V gene are SNHLY and FYNNEI. Trimming stripped 3 bases from V and 3 bases from J, with 9 bases between. Time point of the sample: patch test 1, 2 weeks after DPC sensitization. Documented treatment: therapeutic diphenylcyclopropenone sensitization with weekly scalp DPC. The sample here was whole blood, taken in connection with sensitization to the hapten diphenylcyclopropenone (DPC). This clonotype originated in a woman between 50 and 59 years old with alopecia areata. Some clones in this sample may be carry-over from other donors' samples. The V call is TRBV2, the J call TRBJ2-7, with no clear D. CDR3 sequence: CASSEGRRYEQYF. As DNA, the CDR3 is TGTGCCAGCAGTGAGGGCAGACGCTACGAGCAGTACTTC. Complete variable domain (other parts from reference TRBV2 and TRBJ2-7): EPEVTQTPSHQVTQMGQEVILRCVPISNHLYFYWYRQILGQKVEFLVSFYNNEISEKSEIFDDQFSVERPDGSNFTLKIRSTKLEDSAMYFCASSEGRRYEQYFGPGTRLTVT.